The entry that follows covers one T cell receptor beta chain sequence. Produced via immunoSEQ multiplex PCR; TCRdb's table is partial and in-frame only. The sample yields about 14,000 clones, 65% to 75% seen once. This sample is part of a study of tumor-infiltrating lymphocytes in localized non-small cell lung cancer. Germline V gene sequence: CDR1 SGHDN, CDR2 FVKESK. Trimming removed 4 bases from V and 4 bases from J; junction bases left unmatched: 9. The CDR3 loop spans 15 amino acids. The sample comprised lung tumor tissue. The clonotype was recovered from a human donor with non-small cell lung cancer. The rearrangement joins TRBV14 to TRBJ2-5; 7 nucleotides match TRBD1. The CDR3 region is CASSPWTGGIETQYF. The CDR3 DNA is TGTGCCAGCAGCCCCTGGACAGGTGGAATAGAGACCCAGTACTTC.